The 14 T cell receptor beta chains given below trace back to one sample, sequenced in a study of OX40 agonist ivuxolimab in advanced cancers. Profiling relied on immunoSEQ multiplex PCR, and the TCRdb table lists in-frame clones only, not all of them. Of roughly 70,000 clones listed, 82% were seen once; the top ten hold roughly 0.4%. This material consisted of CD4+ or CD8+ T cells sorted from blood, taken in a trial of the OX40 agonist ivuxolimab. These receptors were collected from an adult with an advanced solid tumor such as melanoma, head and neck, liver or kidney cancer.

The chain recombines TRBV7-8 with TRBJ2-3; the D is unclear. Trimming stripped 5 bases from V and 3 bases from J, with 15 bases between. CDR1 is SGHVS, CDR2 FQNEAQ, per germline. CDR3 length: 15 residues. DNA for the CDR3: TGTGCCAGCAGCCCCGGGTATGCTAGGACAGATACGCAGTATTTT. Encoded protein: CASSPGYARTDTQYF. The full variable domain, its missing parts supplied by reference TRBV7-8 and TRBJ2-3, is GAGVSQSPRYKVAKRGQDVALRCDPISGHVSLFWYQQALGQGPEFLTYFQNEAQLDKSGLPSDRFFAERPEGSVSTLKIQRTQQEDSAVYLCASSPGYARTDTQYFGPGTRLTVL.

The V and J genes are TRBV6-5 and TRBJ2-5; D call uncertain. The CDR3 has 12 residues. Germline CDR1 and CDR2: MNHEY and SVGAGI. Trimming removed 5 bases at V and 7 bases at J, with 11 bases between. CDR3 in amino acids: CASSPPSRTQYF. The CDR3 DNA sequence: TGTGCCAGCAGTCCCCCAAGCCGGACCCAGTACTTC.

The chain couples TRBV29-1 to TRBJ2-3; the D gene is possibly TRBD1 (5 bases). The CDR3 is 13 residues long. V gave up 4 bases and J gave up 5 bases, with 13 bases separating them. Germline-derived CDR1 and CDR2 are SQVTM and ANQGSEA. This CDR3 is CSVGPQVVDTQYF. In DNA, the CDR3 is TGCAGCGTTGGTCCACAGGTGGTAGATACGCAGTATTTT.

The chain has TRBV7-8 and TRBJ2-7; D assignment may be TRBD1 or TRBD2 (5 bases each). Germline loops: CDR1 SGHVS, CDR2 FQNEAQ. The V end lost 2 bases, the J end lost 1 base, and 9 bases lay between the germline ends. CDR3 size: 14 residues. The CDR3 spells CASSLPGRSYEQYF. CDR3 coding DNA: TGTGCCAGCAGCTTACCAGGGAGATCCTACGAGCAGTACTTC.

This chain uses TRBV7-2 with TRBJ2-5, with no clear D. This CDR3 comprises 12 residues. In germline, CDR1 is SGHTA, CDR2 FQGNSA. Trimming took off 5 bases at V and 7 bases at J, with 11 bases between the two ends. For the CDR3, the DNA is TGTGCCAGCAGCCCGAATGAGATGACCCAGTACTTC. Its translation: CASSPNEMTQYF.

The CDR3, as DNA: TGCGCCAGCAGCTTGGAAGGGGTCGGTGAAGCTTTCTTT. Amino acid sequence: CASSLEGVGEAFF. This chain links TRBV5-1 with TRBJ1-1; the D gene is possibly TRBD1 (5 bases). V lost 0 bases to trimming and J lost 7 bases, with 10 bases between them. The CDR3 length is 13 residues. The germline V gene encodes CDR1 SGHRS and CDR2 YFSETQ.

V is TRBV4-2 and J is TRBJ2-1; 10 bases are a match to TRBD2. The CDR3 has 15 amino acids. Germline loops: CDR1 LGHNA, CDR2 YNFKEQ. J gave up 8 bases and V 2 bases, and 6 bases lay outside the gene matches. The CDR3 sequence: CASSQRSGGAHEQFF. The CDR3 DNA reads as TGTGCCAGCAGCCAACGGAGCGGGGGGGCGCATGAGCAGTTCTTC.

The chain uses TRBV11-3 and TRBJ2-1; D gene ambiguous. Germline CDR1 SGHNT, CDR2 YENEEA. Trimming took off 5 bases at V and 7 bases at J, with 15 bases between the two ends. CDR3 size: 14 residues. The CDR3, as DNA: TGTGCCAGCAGCGAATCATGGGTTAGGAATGAGCAGTTCTTC. It specifies CASSESWVRNEQFF.

This clone was recorded a few times. This chain links TRBV6-6 with TRBJ1-1; D ambiguous. CDR1 and CDR2 from the germline V gene are MNHNY and SVGAGI (reference sequence). There are 13 residues in the CDR3. V was trimmed by 3 bases and J by 1 base, leaving 6 bases between them. CDR3 DNA: TGTGCCAGCAGTTATACGGCGAACACTGAAGCTTTCTTT. Protein sequence: CASSYTANTEAFF.

This clone has only a few counts. The chain carries TRBV6-4 and TRBJ2-5; 11 bases line up with TRBD2. The CDR3 length is 15 residues. CDR1 MRHNA and CDR2 SNTAGT come from the germline V gene. V gave up 10 bases and J gave up 2 bases; unmatched junction bases: 9. CDR3 coding DNA: TGTGCCACCTACGGGACTAGCGGAAATCAAGAGACCCAGTACTTC. This gives the protein CATYGTSGNQETQYF.

This clone occurred once. The chain recombines TRBV19 with TRBJ2-5, with 12 bases fitting TRBD2. The V segment lost 5 bases and the J segment 5 bases; nucleotides outside the gene matches: 6. Germline V lookup: CDR1 LNHDA, CDR2 SQIVND (reference sequence). The CDR3 extends over 15 amino acids. The CDR3 is CASSWGGLAGETQYF. The CDR3 region has the DNA TGTGCCAGTAGTTGGGGCGGACTAGCGGGGGAGACCCAGTACTTC.

The chain couples TRBV28 to TRBJ1-1, with TRBD1 as a possible D gene (6 bases). Germline V gives CDR1 MDHEN, CDR2 SYDVKM. V was pared by 2 bases and J by 6 bases, with 10 bases between. There are 13 residues in the CDR3. The CDR3 nucleotides read TGTGCCAGCAGTTTACTGCACAGGGCTGAAGCTTTCTTT. This sequence encodes CASSLLHRAEAFF.

This clone turned up a few times. The DNA for the CDR3 is TGTGCCAGCAGTCAAGATGGGGGACAGGGCTCCTACGAGCAGTACTTC. Protein sequence: CASSQDGGQGSYEQYF. The V and J genes are TRBV11-3 and TRBJ2-7; TRBD1 aligns across 9 bases. Germline CDR1 and CDR2: SGHNT and YENEEA. There are 16 residues in the CDR3. V lost 6 bases to trimming and J lost 0 bases; unmatched junction nucleotides: 9.

The chain couples TRBV5-1 to TRBJ2-7; D gene uncertain. The CDR3 length is 13 residues. Trimming left V 0 bases short and J 5 bases short, with 9 bases between. Germline V CDR1 and CDR2: SGHRS, YFSETQ. The CDR3 loop is CASSLEGRHEQYV. CDR3 DNA: TGCGCCAGCAGCTTGGAGGGCAGACACGAGCAGTACGTC.